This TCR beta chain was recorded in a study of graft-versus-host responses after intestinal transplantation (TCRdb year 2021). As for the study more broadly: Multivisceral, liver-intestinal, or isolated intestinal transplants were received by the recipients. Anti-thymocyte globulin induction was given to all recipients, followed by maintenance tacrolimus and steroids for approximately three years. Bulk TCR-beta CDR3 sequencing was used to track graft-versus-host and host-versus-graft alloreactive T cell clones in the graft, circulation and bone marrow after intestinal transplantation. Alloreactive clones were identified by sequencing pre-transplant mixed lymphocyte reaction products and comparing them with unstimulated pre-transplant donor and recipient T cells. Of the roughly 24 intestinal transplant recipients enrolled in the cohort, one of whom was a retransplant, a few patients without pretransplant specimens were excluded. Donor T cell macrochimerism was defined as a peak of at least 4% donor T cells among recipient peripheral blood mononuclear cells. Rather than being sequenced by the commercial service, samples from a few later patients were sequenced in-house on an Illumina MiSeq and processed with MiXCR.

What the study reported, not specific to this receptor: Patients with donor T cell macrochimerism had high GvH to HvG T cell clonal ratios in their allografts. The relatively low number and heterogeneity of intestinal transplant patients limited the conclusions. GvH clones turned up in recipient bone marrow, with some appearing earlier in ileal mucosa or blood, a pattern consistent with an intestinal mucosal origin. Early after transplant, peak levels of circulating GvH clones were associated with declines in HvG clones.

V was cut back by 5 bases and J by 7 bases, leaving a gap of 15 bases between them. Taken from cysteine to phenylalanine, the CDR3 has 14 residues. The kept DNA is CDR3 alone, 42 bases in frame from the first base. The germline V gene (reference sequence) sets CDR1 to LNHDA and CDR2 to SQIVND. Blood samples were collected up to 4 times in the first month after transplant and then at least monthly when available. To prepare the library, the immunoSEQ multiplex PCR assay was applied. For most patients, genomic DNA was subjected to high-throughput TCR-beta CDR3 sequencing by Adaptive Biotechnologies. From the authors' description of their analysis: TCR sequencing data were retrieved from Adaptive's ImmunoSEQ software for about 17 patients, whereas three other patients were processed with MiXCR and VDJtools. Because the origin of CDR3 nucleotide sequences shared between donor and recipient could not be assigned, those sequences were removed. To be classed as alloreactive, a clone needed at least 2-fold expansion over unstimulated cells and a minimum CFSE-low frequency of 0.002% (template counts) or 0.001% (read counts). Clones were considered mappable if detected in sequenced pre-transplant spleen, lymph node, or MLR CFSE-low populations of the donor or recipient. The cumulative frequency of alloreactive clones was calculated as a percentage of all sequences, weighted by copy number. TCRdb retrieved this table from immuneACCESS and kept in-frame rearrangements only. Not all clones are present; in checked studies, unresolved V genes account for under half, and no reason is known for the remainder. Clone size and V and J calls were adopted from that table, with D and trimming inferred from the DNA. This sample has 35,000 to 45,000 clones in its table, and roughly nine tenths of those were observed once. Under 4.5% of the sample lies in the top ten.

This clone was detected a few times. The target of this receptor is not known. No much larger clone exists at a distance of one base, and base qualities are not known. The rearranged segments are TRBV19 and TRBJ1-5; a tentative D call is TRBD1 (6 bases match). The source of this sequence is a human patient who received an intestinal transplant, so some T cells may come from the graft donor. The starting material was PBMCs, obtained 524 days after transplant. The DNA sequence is TGTGCCAGTAGTTCTTACAGGGTTATGCAGCCCCAGCATTTT. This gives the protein CASSSYRVMQPQHF.